One TCR beta chain is described in this entry. This sample stems from a study of shared clonotypes between healthy human individuals. Assay: immunoSEQ multiplex PCR; the TCRdb copy retains only in-frame clones and omits some. The sample shows around 2.5 million clones, roughly 93% of them seen only once. The CDR3 runs 17 residues. Germline CDR1 reads SGHTA; CDR2 reads FQGTGA. V dropped 3 bases and J dropped 7; count of bases not matched to a gene: 13. Specimen: naive CD4+ T cells from PBMCs. Subset defined: CD45RA+ positively selected. The clonotype originates from a man aged 18-30 years in good health. Some clones in this sample may be carry-over from other donors' samples. The chain carries TRBV7-3 and TRBJ2-1, with TRBD1 matching over 9 bases. CDR3 sequence: CASSFGSTTGGPNEQFF. The CDR3 DNA is TGTGCCAGCAGCTTTGGGTCTACCACAGGGGGCCCAAATGAGCAGTTCTTC.